This is a list of T cell receptor beta chains from one sample in a study of shared clonotypes between healthy human individuals. Repertoires were generated with immunoSEQ multiplex PCR, while TCRdb's copy carries only in-frame clones and drops some. Among millions of clones, 90% to 95% were seen once, and the ten largest hold 0.35% to 0.45%. Sequenced input: naive CD4+ T cells from PBMCs. These receptors all come from a young man in good health. Some clones in this sample may be carry-over from other donors' samples. CDR3s include the opening cysteine and the closing phenylalanine or tryptophan. The order of the fields is CDR3 protein, CDR3 DNA, J gene, D gene, V gene, clone size. The D gene is left open where the match is weak. Not all rows give a size; the values are once, few, many and, for expanded clones, a class.

CASSVGTANSGNTIYF | TGTGCCAGCAGCGTTGGGACAGCCAACTCTGGAAACACCATATATTTT | TRBJ1-3 | TRBD1 | TRBV9 | -
CASRRTSGPTDTQYF | TGTGCCAGCAGGAGGACTAGCGGGCCCACAGATACGCAGTATTTT | TRBJ2-3 | TRBD2 | TRBV25-1 | -
CASSATSGANIQYF | TGTGCCAGCAGCGCCACTAGCGGGGCCAACATTCAGTACTTC | TRBJ2-4 | TRBD2 | TRBV9 | -
CAWSVLYGGNQPQHF | TGTGCCTGGAGTGTATTATATGGAGGCAATCAGCCCCAGCATTTT | TRBJ1-5 | - | TRBV30 | once
CAAGTSYNSPLHF | TGTGCCGCAGGGACCTCCTATAATTCACCCCTCCACTTT | TRBJ1-6 | - | TRBV15 | -
CASSPGDSSTYYF | TGTGCCAGCAGCCCAGGGGACAGCTCCACCTATTACTTC | TRBJ2-7 | TRBD1 | TRBV9 | -
CASSARDNSPLHF | TGTGCCAGCAGCGCCCGAGATAATTCACCCCTCCACTTT | TRBJ1-6 | - | TRBV9 | -
CASTADRDYGYTF | TGTGCCAGCACCGCGGACAGGGATTATGGCTACACCTTC | TRBJ1-2 | TRBD1 | TRBV6-1 | -
CASSIVEGPNEQFF | TGTGCCAGTAGTATAGTCGAGGGGCCAAATGAGCAGTTCTTC | TRBJ2-1 | - | TRBV19 | -
CASSALTDKETQYF | TGTGCCAGCAGCGCTCTGACGGACAAAGAGACCCAGTACTTC | TRBJ2-5 | - | TRBV28 | -
CASSGGGANYGYTF | TGTGCCAGCAGTGGGGGGGGAGCTAACTATGGCTACACCTTC | TRBJ1-2 | - | TRBV28 | -
CASSLVVDLTKSGQRLTF | TGTGCCAGCAGCTTGGTGGTCGATCTGACAAAGTCGGGCCAACGTCTGACTTTC | TRBJ2-6 | - | TRBV11-3 | once
CASRRPFSGASYEQYF | TGTGCCAGCAGACGCCCCTTTAGCGGGGCTTCCTACGAGCAGTACTTC | TRBJ2-7 | TRBD2 | TRBV28 | -
CASSQEAVAFANYGYTF | TGCGCCAGCAGCCAAGAGGCAGTCGCCTTCGCTAACTATGGCTACACCTTC | TRBJ1-2 | - | TRBV4-1 | once
CASSLDGNTGELFF | TGCGCCAGCAGCTTGGATGGGAACACCGGGGAGCTGTTTTTT | TRBJ2-2 | - | TRBV5-1 | -
CASSSPNQPQHF | TGTGCCAGCAGTTCCCCGAATCAGCCCCAGCATTTT | TRBJ1-5 | - | TRBV6-5 | -
CASSYPRGAGNTEAFF | TGTGCCAGCAGCTACCCTAGGGGCGCTGGGAACACTGAAGCTTTCTTT | TRBJ1-1 | - | TRBV28 | -
CASTWDLYQPQHF | TGTGCCAGCACCTGGGACCTATATCAGCCCCAGCATTTT | TRBJ1-5 | - | TRBV6-1 | -
CASTHGQGRENTEAFF | TGTGCCAGCACTCATGGACAGGGGAGGGAGAACACTGAAGCTTTCTTT | TRBJ1-1 | TRBD1 | TRBV6-6 | -
CASSLALAGPPRETQYF | TGTGCCAGCAGCTTGGCTCTAGCGGGACCACCTCGAGAGACCCAGTACTTC | TRBJ2-5 | TRBD2 | TRBV5-6 | -